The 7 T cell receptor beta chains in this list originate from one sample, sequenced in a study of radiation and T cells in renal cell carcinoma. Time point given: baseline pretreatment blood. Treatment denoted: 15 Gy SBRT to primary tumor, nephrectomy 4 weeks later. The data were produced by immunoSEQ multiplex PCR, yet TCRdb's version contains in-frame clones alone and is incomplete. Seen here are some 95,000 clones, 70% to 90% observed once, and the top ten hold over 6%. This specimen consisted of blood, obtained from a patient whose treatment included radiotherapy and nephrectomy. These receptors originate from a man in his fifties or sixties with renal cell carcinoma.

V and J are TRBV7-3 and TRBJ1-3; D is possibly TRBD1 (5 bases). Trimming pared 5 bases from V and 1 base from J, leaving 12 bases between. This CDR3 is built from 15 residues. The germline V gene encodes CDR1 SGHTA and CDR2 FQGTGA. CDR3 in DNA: TGTGCCAGCAGCGCTTGGGGGGGTTCTGGAAACACCATATATTTT. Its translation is CASSAWGGSGNTIYF.

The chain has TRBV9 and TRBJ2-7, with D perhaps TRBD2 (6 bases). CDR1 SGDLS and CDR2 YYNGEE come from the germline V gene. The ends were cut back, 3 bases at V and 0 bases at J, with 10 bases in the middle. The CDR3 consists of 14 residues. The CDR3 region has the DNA TGTGCCAGCAGCGGGGGACTGCCCTCCTACGAGCAGTACTTC. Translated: CASSGGLPSYEQYF.

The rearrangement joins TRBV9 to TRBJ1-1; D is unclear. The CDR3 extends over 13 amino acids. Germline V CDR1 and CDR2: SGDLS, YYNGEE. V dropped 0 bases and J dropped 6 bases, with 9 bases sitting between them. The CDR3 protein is CASSVVYGAEAFF. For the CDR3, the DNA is TGTGCCAGCAGCGTAGTCTACGGGGCTGAAGCTTTCTTT.

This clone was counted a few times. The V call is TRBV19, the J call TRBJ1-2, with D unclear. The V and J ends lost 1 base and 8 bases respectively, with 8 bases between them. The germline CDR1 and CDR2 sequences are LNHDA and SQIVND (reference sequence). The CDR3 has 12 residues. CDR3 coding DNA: TGTGCCAGTAGTATAGGCCGGGCAGGCTACACCTTC. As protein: CASSIGRAGYTF.

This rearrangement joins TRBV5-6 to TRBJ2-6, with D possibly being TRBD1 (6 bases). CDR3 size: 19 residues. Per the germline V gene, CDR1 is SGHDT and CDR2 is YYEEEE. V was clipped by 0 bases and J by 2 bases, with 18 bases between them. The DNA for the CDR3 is TGTGCCAGCAGCTTGGTCGGACAGAAAAGGTCAGCTGGGGCCAACGTCCTGACTTTC. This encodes CASSLVGQKRSAGANVLTF.

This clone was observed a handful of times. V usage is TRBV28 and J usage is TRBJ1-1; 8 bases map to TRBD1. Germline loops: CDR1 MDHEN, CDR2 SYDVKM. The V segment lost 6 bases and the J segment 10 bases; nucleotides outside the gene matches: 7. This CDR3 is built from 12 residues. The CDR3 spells CASRTRTGLAFF. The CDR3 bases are TGTGCCAGCAGGACCCGGACAGGGTTAGCTTTCTTT.

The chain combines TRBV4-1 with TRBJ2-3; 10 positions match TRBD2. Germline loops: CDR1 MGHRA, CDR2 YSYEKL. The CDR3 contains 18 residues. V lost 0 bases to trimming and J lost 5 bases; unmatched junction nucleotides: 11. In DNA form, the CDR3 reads TGCGCCAGCAGCCAAGACGAGGGGGCTAGCGGGAGTCAAGATACGCAGTATTTT. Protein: CASSQDEGASGSQDTQYF.